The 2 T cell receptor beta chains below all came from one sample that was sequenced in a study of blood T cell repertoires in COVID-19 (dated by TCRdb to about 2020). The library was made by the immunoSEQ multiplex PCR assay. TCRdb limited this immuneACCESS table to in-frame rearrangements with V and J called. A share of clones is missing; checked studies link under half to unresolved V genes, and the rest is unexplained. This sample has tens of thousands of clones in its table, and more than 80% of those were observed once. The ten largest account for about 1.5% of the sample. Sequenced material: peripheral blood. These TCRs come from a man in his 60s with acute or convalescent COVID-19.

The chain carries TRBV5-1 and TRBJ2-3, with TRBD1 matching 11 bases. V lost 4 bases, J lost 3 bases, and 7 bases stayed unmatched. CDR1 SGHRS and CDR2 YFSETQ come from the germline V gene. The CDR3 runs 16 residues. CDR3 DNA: TGCGCCAGCAGCGCGGGTCGGGACAGGGGGACAGATACGCAGTATTTT. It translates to CASSAGRDRGTDTQYF.

CDR3 in amino acids: CASRQDPGQGPFGEKLFF. As DNA, the CDR3 is TGCGCCAGCAGACAAGATCCGGGACAGGGGCCGTTCGGGGAAAAACTGTTTTTT. The rearrangement joins TRBV5-1 to TRBJ1-4, with TRBD1 matching over 10 bases. CDR1 is SGHRS and CDR2 is YFSETQ in the germline V gene. J lost 8 bases, V lost 5 bases, and 18 bases had no gene match. This CDR3 spans 18 amino acids. The full variable domain, rest sourced from reference TRBV5-1 and TRBJ1-4, is KAGVTQTPRYLIKTRGQQVTLSCSPISGHRSVSWYQQTPGQGLQFLFEYFSETQRNKGNFPGRFSGRQFSNSRSEMNVSTLELGDSALYLCASRQDPGQGPFGEKLFFGSGTQLSVL.